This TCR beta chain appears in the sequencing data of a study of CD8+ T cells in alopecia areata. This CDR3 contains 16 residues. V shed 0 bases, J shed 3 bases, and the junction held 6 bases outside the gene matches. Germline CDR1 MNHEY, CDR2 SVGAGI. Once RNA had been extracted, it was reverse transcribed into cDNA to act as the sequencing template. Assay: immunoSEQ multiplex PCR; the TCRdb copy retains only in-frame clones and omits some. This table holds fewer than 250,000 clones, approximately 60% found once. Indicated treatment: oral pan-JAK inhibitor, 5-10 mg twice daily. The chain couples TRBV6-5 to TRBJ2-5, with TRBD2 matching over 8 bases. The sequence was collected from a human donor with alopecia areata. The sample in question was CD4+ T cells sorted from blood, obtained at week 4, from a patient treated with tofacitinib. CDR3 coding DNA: TGTGCCAGCAGTTACTCGACCTCCGGGAGGGAAGAGACCCAGTACTTC. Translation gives CASSYSTSGREETQYF.